This TCR beta chain was recorded in a study of identifying expanded T cells in peripheral blood (dated by TCRdb to the late 2010s). As for the study more broadly: Separate aliquots of the same genomic DNA pool were sequenced to produce technical replicates, and four replicates were compared in pairs. The investigation overall reported the following: Between technical replicates the binomial model flagged around 1.3 differentially abundant clones, whereas over around two weeks the binomial model flagged about 15 and over approximately 4 weeks around 19. The authors expected biological variance in healthy repertoires might increase further over much longer intervals such as months to years. Variance in clone template counts between approximately 2-week samples significantly increased with total template count across all healthy donors. The beta-binomial model significantly reduced the number of clones called differentially abundant and the false-positive rate across all healthy-donor time intervals.

The germline V gene gives CDR1 as LGHNA and CDR2 as YSLEER. V was cut back by 1 base and J by 9 bases, leaving a gap of 22 bases between them. The cysteine opens and the phenylalanine closes a CDR3 of 17 amino acids. Only the CDR3 DNA stays, 51 bases, in frame from base 1. Note on this clone: What antigen it recognizes has not been identified. Per-nucleotide qualities are absent, and no much larger clonotype sits a single base away.

The immunoSEQ Assay, which uses bias-controlled multiplex PCR amplification of genomic DNA, was used to profile TCRbeta CDR3 regions. In the source study's methods: The absolute abundance of each unique TCRbeta CDR3 region was quantified after sequences were collapsed and filtered. Differential abundance was tested with a binomial (Fisher-equivalent) model and with a beta-binomial model adding time-dependent variance fitted from healthy donors. Clones with fewer than 5 combined templates were excluded, and clones with Benjamini-Hochberg FDR below 0.01 were called differentially abundant. In the beta-binomial model, variance was expressed as a function of the total template count across the two samples, in the form v = (b*log(k)+a)^2. In TCRdb, the immuneACCESS table is reduced to in-frame sequences with V and J assigned. These tables do not hold every clone; where another copy was compared, an unresolved V gene accounts for under half, and the others remain unexplained. That table supplies the V and J calls and clone size; D and trimming were determined from the DNA. Present in this sample are fewer than 85,000 clones, around nine tenths of which were seen just once. The ten largest clones capture around 2.8% of the sample.

During the collection period, no immune events, such as infections, were documented for the healthy donors. Blood repertoires from healthy donors were used as a training cohort for calibrating time-dependent variance in a beta-binomial model of differential abundance of T-cell clones. The training cohort was composed of some ten healthy donors, 3 female and 7 male. Donor ages ranged from about 29 to 70 years, with an average of 43 years. Obtained from a commercial supplier, whole blood was collected from each healthy donor at three time points set around two weeks apart. For immunosequencing, genomic DNA was extracted from unsorted whole blood.

The rearranged chain carries TRBV4-3 and TRBJ2-1; possibly the D gene is TRBD2, per 5 matching bases. The specimen was blood. This sequence originates from a person aged 18-70 years in good health. The CDR3 protein sequence reads: CASSQGAGLLLYPEQFF. The nucleotide sequence is TGCGCCAGCAGCCAAGGGGCGGGCCTCCTCCTATATCCTGAGCAGTTCTTC.